This T cell receptor beta chain originates from a study of human T cells and chemical hapten exposure. Looking at the study overall: Small pooled library volume differences chiefly drove per-sample TCR yield variation.

Unique molecular identifiers were affixed to discrete cDNA molecules within the library. TCRdb processed the 5' RACE reads anew with MiXCR; each CDR3 protein has one entry. This sample carries fewer than 150,000 distinct CDR3 sequences, around 20% of them seen once, and the ten largest clones take 2.8%. Total RNA was isolated from whole blood that had not been fractionated. V lost 5 bases and J lost 5; bases outside the gene matches: 10. The CDR3 is 16 amino acids. This TCR derives from a human donor in good health. The chain links TRBV12-3 or TRBV12-4 to TRBJ2-1, with TRBD1 identical over 9 bases. The CDR3: CASSPGQGRGDNEQFF. The CDR3 DNA sequence: TGTGCCAGCAGTCCGGGACAGGGAAGGGGGGACAATGAGCAGTTCTTC.